A few counts support the clone carrying this T cell receptor beta chain. Its antigen is unknown. Method: immunoSEQ multiplex PCR; TCRdb's copy keeps in-frame clones and lacks some. Altogether about 99,000 clones are present, roughly 93% being singletons, with the ten largest covering around 1.2%. Germline CDR1 and CDR2: SEHNR and FQNEAQ (reference sequence). This CDR3 region has 12 residues. The germline V and J ends were trimmed by 5 bases and 6 bases, with 11 bases remaining between them. The data were obtained in a study of graft-versus-host responses after intestinal transplantation. Whole-study context: Uniformly, recipients were administered anti-thymocyte globulin induction with subsequent tacrolimus and steroids for two to three years.

Findings of the study overall: Recipient marrow showed GvH clones, some seen first in ileum or blood.

The rearrangement uses TRBV7-9 and TRBJ2-7; a weak D match, TRBD1 (6 bases). This receptor was obtained from a human donor who received an intestinal transplant. The starting material was unstimulated CD8+ T cells sorted from spleen or lymph node cells, obtained before intestinal transplant. This chain's CDR3 is CASSLGAAEQYF. CDR3 nucleotide sequence: TGTGCCAGCAGCCTGGGGGCTGCCGAGCAGTACTTC. The whole variable domain, filled in from reference TRBV7-9 and TRBJ2-7, reads DTGVSQNPRHKITKRGQNVTFRCDPISEHNRLYWYRQTLGQGPEFLTYFQNEAQLEKSRLLSDRFSAERPKGSFSTLEIQRTEQGDSAMYLCASSLGAAEQYFGPGTRLTVT.